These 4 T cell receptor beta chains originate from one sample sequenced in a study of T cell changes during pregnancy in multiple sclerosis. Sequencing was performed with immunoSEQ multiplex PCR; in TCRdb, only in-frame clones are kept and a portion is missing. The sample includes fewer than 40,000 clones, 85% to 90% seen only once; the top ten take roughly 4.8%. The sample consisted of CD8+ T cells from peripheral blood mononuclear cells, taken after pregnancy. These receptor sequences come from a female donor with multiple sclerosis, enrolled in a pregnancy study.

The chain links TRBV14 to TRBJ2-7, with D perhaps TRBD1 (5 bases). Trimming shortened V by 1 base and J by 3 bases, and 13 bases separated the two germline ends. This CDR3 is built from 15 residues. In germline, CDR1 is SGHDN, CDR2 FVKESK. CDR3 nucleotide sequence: TGTGCCAGCAGCCAAGTGTCCCAGGGCCACTACGAGCAGTACTTC. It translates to CASSQVSQGHYEQYF.

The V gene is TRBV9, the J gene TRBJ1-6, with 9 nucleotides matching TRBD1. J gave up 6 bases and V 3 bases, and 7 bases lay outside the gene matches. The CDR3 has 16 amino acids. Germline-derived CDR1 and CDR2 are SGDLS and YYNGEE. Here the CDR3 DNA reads TGTGCCAGCAGCGCCGGACAGGGGAACGTTAATTCACCCCTCCACTTT. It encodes CASSAGQGNVNSPLHF.

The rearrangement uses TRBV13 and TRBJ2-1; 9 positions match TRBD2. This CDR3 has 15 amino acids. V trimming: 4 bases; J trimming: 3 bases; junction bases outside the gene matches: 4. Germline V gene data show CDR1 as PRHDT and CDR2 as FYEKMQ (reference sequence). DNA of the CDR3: TGTGCCAGCAGCTCGCCGACTAGCGGCTACAATGAGCAGTTCTTC. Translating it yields CASSSPTSGYNEQFF.

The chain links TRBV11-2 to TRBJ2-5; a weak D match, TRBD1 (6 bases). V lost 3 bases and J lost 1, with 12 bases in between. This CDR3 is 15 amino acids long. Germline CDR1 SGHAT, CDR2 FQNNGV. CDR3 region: CASSFSGGTQETQYF. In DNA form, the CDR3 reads TGTGCCAGCAGCTTCTCTGGGGGCACCCAAGAGACCCAGTACTTC. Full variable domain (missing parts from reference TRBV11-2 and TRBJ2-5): EAGVAQSPRYKIIEKRQSVAFWCNPISGHATLYWYQQILGQGPKLLIQFQNNGVVDDSQLPKDRFSAERLKGVDSTLKIQPAKLEDSAVYLCASSFSGGTQETQYFGPGTRLLVL.